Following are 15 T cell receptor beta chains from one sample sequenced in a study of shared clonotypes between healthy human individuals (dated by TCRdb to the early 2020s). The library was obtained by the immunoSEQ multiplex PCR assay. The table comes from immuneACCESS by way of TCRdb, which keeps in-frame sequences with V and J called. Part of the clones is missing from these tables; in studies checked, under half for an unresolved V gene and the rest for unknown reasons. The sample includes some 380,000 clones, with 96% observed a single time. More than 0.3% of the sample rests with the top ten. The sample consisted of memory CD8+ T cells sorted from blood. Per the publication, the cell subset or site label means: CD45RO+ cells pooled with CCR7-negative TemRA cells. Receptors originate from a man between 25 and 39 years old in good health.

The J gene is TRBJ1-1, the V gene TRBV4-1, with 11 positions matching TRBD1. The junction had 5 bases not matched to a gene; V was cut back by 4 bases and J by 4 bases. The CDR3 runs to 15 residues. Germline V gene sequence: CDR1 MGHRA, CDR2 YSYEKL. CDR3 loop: CASSRPGTGGTEAFF. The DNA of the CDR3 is TGCGCCAGCAGCCGACCCGGGACAGGGGGCACTGAAGCTTTCTTT.

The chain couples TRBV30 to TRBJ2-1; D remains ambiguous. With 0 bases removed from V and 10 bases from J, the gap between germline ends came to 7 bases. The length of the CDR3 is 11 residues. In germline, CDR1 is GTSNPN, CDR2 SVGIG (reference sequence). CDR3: CAWSVRLEQFF. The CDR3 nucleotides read TGTGCCTGGAGTGTTCGGTTGGAGCAGTTCTTC.

The CDR3 protein is CASAGLADTDTQYF. CDR3 coding DNA: TGTGCCAGCGCTGGACTAGCGGACACAGATACGCAGTATTTT. The chain carries TRBV6-5 and TRBJ2-3; 10 nucleotides align to TRBD2. Germline lookup yields CDR1 MNHEY and CDR2 SVGAGI. The CDR3 sequence is 14 residues long. V lost 8 bases to trimming and J lost 2 bases; unmatched junction nucleotides: 4.

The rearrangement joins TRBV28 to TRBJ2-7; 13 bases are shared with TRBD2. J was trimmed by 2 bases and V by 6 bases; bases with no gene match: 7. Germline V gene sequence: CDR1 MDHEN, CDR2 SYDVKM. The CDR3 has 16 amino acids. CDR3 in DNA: TGTGCCAGCAGGGGAACCGGGACTAGCGGGACCTACGAGCAGTACTTC. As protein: CASRGTGTSGTYEQYF.

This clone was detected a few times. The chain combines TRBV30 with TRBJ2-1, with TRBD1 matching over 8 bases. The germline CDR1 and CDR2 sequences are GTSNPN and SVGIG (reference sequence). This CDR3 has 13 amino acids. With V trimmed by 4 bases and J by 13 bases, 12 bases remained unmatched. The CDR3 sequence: CAWTNDRDRSQFF. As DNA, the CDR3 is TGTGCCTGGACAAACGACCGGGACAGGAGTCAGTTCTTC.

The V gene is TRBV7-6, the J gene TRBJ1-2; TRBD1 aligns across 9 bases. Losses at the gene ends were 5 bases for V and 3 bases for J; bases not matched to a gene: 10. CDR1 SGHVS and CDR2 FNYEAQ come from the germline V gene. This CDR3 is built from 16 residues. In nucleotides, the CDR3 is TGTGCCAGCAGCCCCTTCGGGACAGGGCAGGACTATGGCTACACCTTC. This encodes CASSPFGTGQDYGYTF.

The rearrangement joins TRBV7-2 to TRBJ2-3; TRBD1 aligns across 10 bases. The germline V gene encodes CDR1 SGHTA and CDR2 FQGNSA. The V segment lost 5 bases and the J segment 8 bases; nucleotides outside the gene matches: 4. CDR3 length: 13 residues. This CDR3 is CASSRQGAATQYF. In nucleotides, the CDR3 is TGTGCCAGCAGCCGACAGGGGGCGGCTACGCAGTATTTT.

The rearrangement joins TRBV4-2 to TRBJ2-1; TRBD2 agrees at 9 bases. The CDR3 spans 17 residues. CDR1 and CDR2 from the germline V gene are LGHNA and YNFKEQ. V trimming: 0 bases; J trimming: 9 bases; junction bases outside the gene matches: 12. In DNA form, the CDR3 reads TGTGCCAGCAGCCAAGATATAGGAAGCGGGAGGATCGGTGAGCAGTTCTTC. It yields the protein CASSQDIGSGRIGEQFF.

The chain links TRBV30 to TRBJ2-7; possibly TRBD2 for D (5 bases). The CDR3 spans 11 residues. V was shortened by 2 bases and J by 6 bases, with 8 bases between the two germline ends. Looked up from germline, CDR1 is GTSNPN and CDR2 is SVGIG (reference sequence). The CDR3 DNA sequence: TGTGCCTGGAGTATAGCGCTCGAGCAGTACTTC. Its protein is CAWSIALEQYF.

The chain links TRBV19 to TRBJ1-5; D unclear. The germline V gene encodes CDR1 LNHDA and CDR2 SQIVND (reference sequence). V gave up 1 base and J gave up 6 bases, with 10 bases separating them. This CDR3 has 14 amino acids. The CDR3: CASSIGAEGQPQHF. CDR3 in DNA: TGTGCCAGTAGTATAGGGGCAGAGGGTCAGCCCCAGCATTTT.

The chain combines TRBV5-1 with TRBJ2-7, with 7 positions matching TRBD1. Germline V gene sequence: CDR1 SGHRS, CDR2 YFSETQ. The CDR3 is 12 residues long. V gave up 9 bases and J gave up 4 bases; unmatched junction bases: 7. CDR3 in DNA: TGCGCCACTACGACAGGGTGGTACGAGCAGTACTTC. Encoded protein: CATTTGWYEQYF.

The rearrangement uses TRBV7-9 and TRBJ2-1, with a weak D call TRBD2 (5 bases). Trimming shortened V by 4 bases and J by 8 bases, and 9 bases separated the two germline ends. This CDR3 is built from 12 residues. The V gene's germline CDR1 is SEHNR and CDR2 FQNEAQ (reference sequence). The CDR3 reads CASSSLGDEQFF. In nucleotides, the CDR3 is TGTGCCAGCAGCTCCCTGGGAGATGAGCAGTTCTTC.

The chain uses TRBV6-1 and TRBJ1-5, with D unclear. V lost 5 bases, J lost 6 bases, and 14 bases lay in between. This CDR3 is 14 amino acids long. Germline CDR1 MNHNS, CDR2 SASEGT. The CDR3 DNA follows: TGTGCCAGCAGTCCAATAGACGGTCGTCAGCCCCAGCATTTT. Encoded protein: CASSPIDGRQPQHF.

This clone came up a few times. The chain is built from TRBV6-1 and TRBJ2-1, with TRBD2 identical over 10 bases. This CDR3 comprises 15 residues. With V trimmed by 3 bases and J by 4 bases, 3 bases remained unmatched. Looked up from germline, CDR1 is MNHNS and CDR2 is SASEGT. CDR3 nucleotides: TGTGCCAGCAGTGATACTAGCGGGGCTTACAATGAGCAGTTCTTC. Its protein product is CASSDTSGAYNEQFF.

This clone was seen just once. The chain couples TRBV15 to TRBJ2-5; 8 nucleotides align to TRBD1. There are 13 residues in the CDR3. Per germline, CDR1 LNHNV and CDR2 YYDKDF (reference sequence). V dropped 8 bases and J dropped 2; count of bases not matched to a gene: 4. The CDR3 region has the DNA TGTGCCACCCGGGGGACAGGTCAAGAGACCCAGTACTTC. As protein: CATRGTGQETQYF. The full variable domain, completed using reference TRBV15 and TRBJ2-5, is DAMVIQNPRYQVTQFGKPVTLSCSQTLNHNVMYWYQQKSSQAPKLLFHYYDKDFNNEADTPDNFQSRRPNTSFCFLDIRSPGLGDTAMYLCATRGTGQETQYFGPGTRLLVL.